The 19 T cell receptor beta chains in this list originate from one sample, sequenced in a study of OX40 agonist ivuxolimab in advanced cancers. The method was immunoSEQ multiplex PCR; TCRdb's version includes in-frame clones alone and lacks a portion of them. The sample has 42,000 or so clones; around 87% are singletons. The sample in question was CD4+ or CD8+ T cells sorted from blood, obtained in a trial of the OX40 agonist ivuxolimab. These receptors all stem from an adult with an advanced solid tumor such as melanoma, head and neck, liver or kidney cancer.

The V and J genes are TRBV18 and TRBJ1-1; tentatively, D is TRBD1 (5 bases). This CDR3 is built from 14 residues. Deletions cut 2 bases from V and 0 bases from J, with 7 bases between. CDR1 and CDR2 from the germline V gene are KGHSH and LQKENI. CDR3: CASSPDRLNTEAFF. CDR3 DNA: TGTGCCAGCTCACCAGACAGATTGAACACTGAAGCTTTCTTT.

The gene calls are TRBV30 and TRBJ2-1; D is perhaps TRBD1 (6 bases). Trimming left V 4 bases short and J 2 bases short, with 9 bases between. Per the germline V gene, CDR1 is GTSNPN and CDR2 is SVGIG (reference sequence). The CDR3 runs 13 residues. CDR3: CAWNGGAYNEQFF. The DNA for the CDR3 is TGTGCCTGGAATGGGGGCGCCTACAATGAGCAGTTCTTC.

The chain joins TRBV5-4 to TRBJ2-5, with D possibly being TRBD2 (6 bases). Germline loops: CDR1 SGHNT, CDR2 YYREEE (reference sequence). V was clipped by 6 bases and J by 1 base, with 13 bases between them. This CDR3 has 14 residues. DNA for the CDR3: TGTGCCAGCACCCGGTGGGGGGTCCAAGAGACCCAGTACTTC. As protein: CASTRWGVQETQYF. The full variable domain, its missing parts supplied by reference TRBV5-4 and TRBJ2-5, is ETGVTQSPTHLIKTRGQQVTLRCSSQSGHNTVSWYQQALGQGPQFIFQYYREEENGRGNFPPRFSGLQFPNYSSELNVNALELDDSALYLCASTRWGVQETQYFGPGTRLLVL.

V gene TRBV6-1 combines with J gene TRBJ2-4, with TRBD2 identical over 10 bases. The CDR3 spans 15 residues. Germline loops: CDR1 MNHNS, CDR2 SASEGT. The junction had 10 bases not matched to a gene; V was cut back by 6 bases and J by 8 bases. The CDR3: CASSSGRASRDIQYF. The CDR3 nucleotides read TGTGCCAGCAGCAGCGGGAGGGCCAGTCGGGACATTCAGTACTTC.

A remark on this clone: One base away lies a much larger clone, so this may be a sequencing read error. The CDR3 spells CANSRDGLYGYTF. Written as DNA, the CDR3 is TGTGCCAACAGCCGGGACGGTCTCTATGGCTACACCTTC. The chain joins TRBV7-9 to TRBJ1-2; possibly TRBD1 for D (5 bases). Germline CDR1 reads SEHNR; CDR2 reads FQNEAQ (reference sequence). This CDR3 region has 13 residues.

J is TRBJ2-2 and V is TRBV5-1; unclear D gene. The CDR3 has 15 amino acids. The germline CDR1 and CDR2 sequences are SGHRS and YFSETQ. V was pared by 1 base and J by 5 bases, with 12 bases between. The CDR3 protein is CASSLRQDGTGELFF. The CDR3, as DNA: TGCGCCAGCAGCTTGCGTCAGGACGGAACCGGGGAGCTGTTTTTT.

The J gene is TRBJ2-1, the V gene TRBV11-3; tentative D call: TRBD2 (6 bases). V lost 5 bases, J lost 9 bases, and 14 bases lay in between. The CDR3 extends over 13 amino acids. Germline CDR1 is SGHNT and CDR2 is YENEEA. This CDR3 is CASSPGGGFEQFF. The DNA for the CDR3 is TGTGCCAGCAGCCCCGGGGGAGGCTTTGAGCAGTTCTTC.

The J gene is TRBJ2-5, the V gene TRBV19; D is unclear. CDR1 and CDR2 from the germline V gene are LNHDA and SQIVND (reference sequence). The V gene lost 5 bases and the J gene lost 5 bases, with 15 bases spanning the gap. CDR3 length: 14 amino acids. The CDR3 is CASSQPGSFETQYF. For the CDR3, the DNA is TGTGCCAGTAGTCAACCCGGCTCCTTCGAGACCCAGTACTTC. The full variable domain, its missing parts supplied by reference TRBV19 and TRBJ2-5, is DGGITQSPKYLFRKEGQNVTLSCEQNLNHDAMYWYRQDPGQGLRLIYYSQIVNDFQKGDIAEGYSVSREKKESFPLTVTSAQKNPTAFYLCASSQPGSFETQYFGPGTRLLVL.

The chain carries TRBV5-1 and TRBJ2-7, with 7 bases fitting TRBD1. The CDR3 is made up of 13 amino acids. From germline, CDR1 is SGHRS and CDR2 YFSETQ. With 1 base clipped from V and 3 bases from J, the junction kept 1 base outside the gene matches. As DNA, the CDR3 is TGCGCCAGCAGCTTGCGGGACAGCTACGAGCAGTACTTC. This sequence encodes CASSLRDSYEQYF. The full variable domain, its missing parts supplied by reference TRBV5-1 and TRBJ2-7, is KAGVTQTPRYLIKTRGQQVTLSCSPISGHRSVSWYQQTPGQGLQFLFEYFSETQRNKGNFPGRFSGRQFSNSRSEMNVSTLELGDSALYLCASSLRDSYEQYFGPGTRLTVT.

Written as DNA, the CDR3 is TGTGCCAGCAGCTGGGGACTAGCGGGGGCTTACAATGAGCAGTTCTTC. Translated: CASSWGLAGAYNEQFF. The chain carries TRBV7-2 and TRBJ2-1, with 14 bases identical to TRBD2. The length of the CDR3 is 16 residues. Germline trimming cut 4 bases from V and 4 bases from J; bases unmatched to any gene: 3. Germline V CDR1 and CDR2: SGHTA, FQGNSA.

The V and J genes are TRBV18 and TRBJ1-6; TRBD1 might be the D (6 bases). Germline V lookup: CDR1 KGHSH, CDR2 LQKENI. Trimming took 3 bases from V and 6 from J, leaving 9 bases between them. This CDR3 comprises 14 residues. CDR3 nucleotides: TGTGCCAGCTCACCCGGACAGATTAATTCACCCCTCCACTTT. Protein sequence: CASSPGQINSPLHF.

This chain connects TRBV19 to TRBJ2-7, with 10 positions matching TRBD1. With 9 bases clipped from V and 4 bases from J, the junction kept 9 bases outside the gene matches. The CDR3 extends over 14 amino acids. Germline lookup yields CDR1 LNHDA and CDR2 SQIVND (reference sequence). CDR3 nucleotide sequence: TGTGCCAGAGGACCGCCGGGACAGGGGTACGAGCAGTACTTC. The encoded protein is CARGPPGQGYEQYF.

This clone has a single count. V is TRBV7-8 and J is TRBJ1-4; no reliable D call. V gave up 5 bases and J gave up 8 bases, with 12 bases separating them. The CDR3 consists of 13 residues. Germline lookup yields CDR1 SGHVS and CDR2 FQNEAQ. The DNA of the CDR3 is TGTGCCAGCAGCCAACTGGGAGGGGAAAAACTGTTTTTT. Translating it yields CASSQLGGEKLFF. The full variable domain, its missing parts supplied by reference TRBV7-8 and TRBJ1-4, is GAGVSQSPRYKVAKRGQDVALRCDPISGHVSLFWYQQALGQGPEFLTYFQNEAQLDKSGLPSDRFFAERPEGSVSTLKIQRTQQEDSAVYLCASSQLGGEKLFFGSGTQLSVL.

V and J are TRBV28 and TRBJ2-1, with a tentative D call TRBD1 (6 bases). This CDR3 is built from 14 residues. Germline CDR1 and CDR2: MDHEN and SYDVKM. Trimming removed 6 bases from V and 0 bases from J, with 9 bases in between. CDR3 sequence reads: CASSQGPSYNEQFF. The CDR3, as DNA: TGTGCCAGCAGCCAGGGGCCCTCCTACAATGAGCAGTTCTTC.

The gene calls are TRBV7-9 and TRBJ2-5; D unresolved. This CDR3 has 12 amino acids. CDR1 SEHNR and CDR2 FQNEAQ come from the germline V gene (reference sequence). The ends were cut back, 8 bases at V and 5 bases at J, with 12 bases in the middle. The CDR3 DNA is TGTGCCAGCGGTCGTGGAGAGGAGACCCAGTACTTC. This gives the protein CASGRGEETQYF.

This sequence joins TRBV19 and TRBJ1-5; TRBD1 matches 8 bases. V lost 10 bases to trimming and J lost 7 bases; unmatched junction nucleotides: 6. The CDR3 contains 12 residues. Germline loops: CDR1 LNHDA, CDR2 SQIVND (reference sequence). CDR3 nucleotide sequence: TGTGCCATTGGACAGGGAGTGCAGCCCCAGCATTTT. The encoded protein is CAIGQGVQPQHF. The full variable domain, with the rest looked up from reference TRBV19 and TRBJ1-5, is DGGITQSPKYLFRKEGQNVTLSCEQNLNHDAMYWYRQDPGQGLRLIYYSQIVNDFQKGDIAEGYSVSREKKESFPLTVTSAQKNPTAFYLCAIGQGVQPQHFGDGTRLSIL.

The chain recombines TRBV29-1 with TRBJ2-3, with unresolved D. CDR1 is SQVTM and CDR2 is ANQGSEA in the germline V gene. The CDR3 contains 14 residues. The V end lost 7 bases, the J end lost 1 base, and 15 bases lay between the germline ends. The CDR3 reads CSALSSVGTDTQYF. The CDR3 DNA follows: TGCAGCGCCCTTTCTTCAGTTGGCACAGATACGCAGTATTTT.

The rearrangement links TRBV7-9 to TRBJ2-1; 7 bases line up with TRBD1. Germline CDR1 and CDR2: SEHNR and FQNEAQ (reference sequence). After removal of 7 bases from V and 9 bases from J, the junction contained 9 bases not matched to a gene. The CDR3 contains 13 residues. CDR3 in amino acids: CASTLEQGTEQFF. In DNA form, the CDR3 reads TGTGCCAGCACCCTTGAACAGGGGACTGAGCAGTTCTTC.

The chain is built from TRBV10-3 and TRBJ2-2, with a possible D match to TRBD1 (6 bases). CDR3 length equals 13 residues. Germline CDR1 reads ENHRY; CDR2 reads SYGVKD. Between the trimmed V and J ends, which lost 8 bases and 0 bases, there was a span of 7 bases. CDR3 amino acids: CAIGQTNTGELFF. Written as DNA, the CDR3 is TGTGCCATCGGACAGACGAACACCGGGGAGCTGTTTTTT.